Sequencing of this T cell receptor beta chain was carried out in a study of cytomegalovirus exposure and HLA in healthy donors. Study conclusions and caveats: TCR beta chain V- and J-gene trimming was linked, in a later analysis, to a missense variant in DCLRE1C.

This clone has just one count. Its antigen is not known. With 60 Vbeta and 13 Jbeta primers, the PCR was carried out. Here immunoSEQ multiplex PCR was the method, and the copy in TCRdb shows in-frame clones only, minus some. The sample includes around 150,000 clones, approximately 82% of them seen just once. The donors comprised healthy bone marrow donors. The CDR3 is 13 amino acids. Unmatched junction bases numbered 8, after V lost 4 bases and J lost 9 bases. Germline loops: CDR1 SQVTM, CDR2 ANQGSEA. The chain carries TRBV29-1 and TRBJ1-5, with 8 bases fitting TRBD1. The receptor comes from a man aged 30-40 years in good health and CMV-seropositive. Specimen: PBMCs. The CDR3 spells CSVGTGRSRPQHF. The CDR3 DNA follows: TGCAGCGTTGGGACAGGGCGCTCGAGGCCCCAGCATTTT.